A selection of T cell receptor beta chains follows, all from one sample in a study of cytomegalovirus exposure and HLA in healthy donors. The repertoire was sequenced with immunoSEQ multiplex PCR; TCRdb's copy has only in-frame clones and lacks some. Here the sample spans 75,000 to 80,000 clones, less than 80% being singletons. The material sequenced was PBMCs. The receptors originated from a woman aged 40 to 50 in good health and CMV-seropositive. The CDR3 runs from the conserved cysteine through the conserved F or W. Each record gives: clone size, J gene, V gene, D gene, CDR3 DNA, CDR3 protein. The D gene is left open where the match is weak. Where a row states a size, it is once, few, many or the class of an expanded clone; other rows omit it.

clone_size: few; j_call: TRBJ2-7; v_call: TRBV9; d_call: NA; cdr3_nt: TGTGCCAGCAGCGTAGGGCAGTGGCGGTACGAGCAGTACTTC; cdr3_aa: CASSVGQWRYEQYF
clone_size: NA; j_call: TRBJ2-7; v_call: TRBV11-3; d_call: TRBD1; cdr3_nt: TGTGCCAGCAGCCCAGACAGGGGGAGATACGAGCAGTACTTC; cdr3_aa: CASSPDRGRYEQYF
clone_size: NA; j_call: TRBJ1-2; v_call: TRBV19; d_call: NA; cdr3_nt: TGTGCCAGTAGTAGGGACTCCGGCTATGGCTACACCTTC; cdr3_aa: CASSRDSGYGYTF
clone_size: NA; j_call: TRBJ2-7; v_call: TRBV5-6; d_call: TRBD1; cdr3_nt: TGTGCCAGCAGCTCGACAGGGGTCCTCCCTACTTACGAGCAGTACTTC; cdr3_aa: CASSSTGVLPTYEQYF
clone_size: NA; j_call: TRBJ1-6; v_call: TRBV6-6; d_call: NA; cdr3_nt: TGTGCCAGCAGTTACTCCAGGGATAAGTATTCACCCCTCCACTTT; cdr3_aa: CASSYSRDKYSPLHF
clone_size: NA; j_call: TRBJ1-2; v_call: TRBV6-4; d_call: TRBD1; cdr3_nt: TGTGCCAGCAGAGGGGGCGCGCAAGATGGCTACACCTTC; cdr3_aa: CASRGGAQDGYTF
clone_size: NA; j_call: TRBJ2-2; v_call: TRBV28; d_call: TRBD2; cdr3_nt: TGTGCCAGCAGTCCAAGCGGGGGCACCGGGGAGCTGTTTTTT; cdr3_aa: CASSPSGGTGELFF
clone_size: NA; j_call: TRBJ2-2; v_call: TRBV4-1; d_call: TRBD2; cdr3_nt: TGCGCCAGCAGCCTTTCTCTGGCGGGGGGGTTTACCGGGGAGCTGTTTTTT; cdr3_aa: CASSLSLAGGFTGELFF
clone_size: NA; j_call: TRBJ1-5; v_call: TRBV5-3; d_call: NA; cdr3_nt: TGTGCCAGAAGCTTTGCCCGGTCAGCAGGGCCTTATAGCAATCAGCCCCAGCATTTT; cdr3_aa: CARSFARSAGPYSNQPQHF
clone_size: NA; j_call: TRBJ1-6; v_call: TRBV19; d_call: NA; cdr3_nt: TGTGCCAGTAGTAGGGACTTCTCCTATAATTCACCCCTCCACTTT; cdr3_aa: CASSRDFSYNSPLHF
clone_size: NA; j_call: TRBJ2-3; v_call: TRBV9; d_call: TRBD2; cdr3_nt: TGTGCCAGCAGCGTAGGTATTTCTAGCGGGGGGGCTTCAGATACGCAGTATTTT; cdr3_aa: CASSVGISSGGASDTQYF
clone_size: NA; j_call: TRBJ1-1; v_call: TRBV29-1; d_call: NA; cdr3_nt: TGCAGCGCCCAAGGACAGAGAAGAAACACTGAAGCTTTCTTT; cdr3_aa: CSAQGQRRNTEAFF
clone_size: NA; j_call: TRBJ1-1; v_call: TRBV30; d_call: NA; cdr3_nt: TGTGCCTGGAGTGTTTGGGCCACTGAAGCTTTCTTT; cdr3_aa: CAWSVWATEAFF
clone_size: NA; j_call: TRBJ2-3; v_call: TRBV4-1; d_call: NA; cdr3_nt: TGCGCCAGCAGCCAAGCGGTGGATACGCAGTATTTT; cdr3_aa: CASSQAVDTQYF
clone_size: NA; j_call: TRBJ1-5; v_call: TRBV2; d_call: TRBD1; cdr3_nt: TGTGCCAGCAGGGACAGGGGGAGCAATCAGCCCCAGCATTTT; cdr3_aa: CASRDRGSNQPQHF
clone_size: NA; j_call: TRBJ2-2; v_call: TRBV2; d_call: NA; cdr3_nt: TGTGCCAGCAGTGAAGCGCCGGGGGTCGGGGAGCTGTTTTTT; cdr3_aa: CASSEAPGVGELFF
clone_size: NA; j_call: TRBJ2-1; v_call: TRBV5-1; d_call: NA; cdr3_nt: TGCGCCAGCAGCTTGGGGCGGAGCTCCTACAATGAGCAGTTCTTC; cdr3_aa: CASSLGRSSYNEQFF
clone_size: few; j_call: TRBJ2-3; v_call: TRBV6-1; d_call: NA; cdr3_nt: TGTGCCAGCAGTGAATCGTCGGGCACAGATACGCAGTATTTT; cdr3_aa: CASSESSGTDTQYF
clone_size: NA; j_call: TRBJ1-1; v_call: TRBV28; d_call: NA; cdr3_nt: TGTGCCAGCAGACTTTTGGGGACATGGAACATAGGCTCTGAAGCTTTCTTT; cdr3_aa: CASRLLGTWNIGSEAFF
clone_size: NA; j_call: TRBJ2-1; v_call: TRBV11-3; d_call: TRBD2; cdr3_nt: TGTGCCAGCAGCTTAGGGCTAGCGGGGGGCAATGAGCAGTTCTTC; cdr3_aa: CASSLGLAGGNEQFF